The 32 T cell receptor beta chains in this list originate from one sample, sequenced in a study of T cell responses to AZD1222 COVID-19 vaccine. Measured with immunoSEQ multiplex PCR; TCRdb has only the in-frame clones, and not every one. The profile shows about 55,000 clones, roughly 80% of them singletons. The sample here was peripheral blood, taken on day 0 of AZD1222 vaccination. The receptors shown here come from an adult in good health.

The chain employs TRBV2 and TRBJ2-7; D perhaps matches TRBD1 (5 bases). Germline loops: CDR1 SNHLY, CDR2 FYNNEI. Trimming cost V 6 bases and J 4 bases, with 19 bases left between them. The CDR3 extends over 15 amino acids. The CDR3, as DNA: TGTGCCAGCAGGACAGAGCAGAGCCGGGCGTACGAGCAGTACTTC. Translating gives CASRTEQSRAYEQYF.

The genes are TRBV9 and TRBJ2-2; no definite D call. V lost 0 bases, J lost 7 bases, and 13 bases lay in between. The CDR3 is made up of 15 amino acids. Germline CDR1 is SGDLS and CDR2 is YYNGEE. The CDR3 bases are TGTGCCAGCAGCGTAGGACCAGGTGGGGTCGGGGAGCTGTTTTTT. Amino acid sequence: CASSVGPGGVGELFF.

The V gene is TRBV30, the J gene TRBJ1-3; TRBD1 aligns across 7 bases. Per germline, CDR1 GTSNPN and CDR2 SVGIG (reference sequence). The V gene end was trimmed by 1 base and the J gene end by 4 bases; junction bases not matched to a gene: 7. The CDR3 spans 15 residues. CDR3 amino acids: CAWSGGGARGNTIYF. CDR3 bases: TGTGCCTGGAGTGGAGGGGGCGCTCGAGGAAACACCATATATTTT.

The genes are TRBV7-2 and TRBJ1-5, with D uncertain. The CDR3 spans 13 residues. CDR1 SGHTA and CDR2 FQGNSA come from the germline V gene. Trimming took off 4 bases at V and 8 bases at J, with 12 bases between the two ends. The DNA for the CDR3 is TGTGCCAGCAGCTCTTTTAGGGAGGAGCCCCAGCATTTT. Translation: CASSSFREEPQHF.

Here the CDR3 reads CASSLGGSNQPQHF. In DNA, the CDR3 is TGTGCCAGCAGCCTAGGGGGGAGCAATCAGCCCCAGCATTTT. V and J are TRBV5-4 and TRBJ1-5; possibly TRBD1 for D (6 bases). V was cut by 4 bases and J by 1 base, with 9 bases left in between. Germline CDR1 reads SGHNT; CDR2 reads YYREEE (reference sequence). This CDR3 has 14 residues.

This clone came up a few times. The chain recombines TRBV6-4 with TRBJ1-1, with D possibly being TRBD1 (6 bases). The V end was cut by 5 bases, the J end by 7 bases, with 14 bases between. CDR1 is MRHNA, CDR2 SNTAGT, per germline. CDR3 size: 13 residues. The CDR3 DNA follows: TGTGCCAGCAGTCTGGGGGGGGCCGGTGAAGCTTTCTTT. This gives the protein CASSLGGAGEAFF.

This clone was detected a few times. The CDR3 protein is CASSQSLVLSYEQYF. The CDR3 DNA is TGTGCCAGCAGCCAGTCACTTGTACTTTCCTACGAGCAGTACTTC. J is TRBJ2-7 and V is TRBV4-2; D is unclear. Trimming cost V 3 bases and J 1 base, with 13 bases left between them. Germline CDR1 is LGHNA and CDR2 is YNFKEQ. The CDR3 is 15 amino acids.

V and J are TRBV18 and TRBJ1-1, with D possibly being TRBD1 (6 bases). This CDR3 comprises 16 residues. With 2 bases removed from V and 4 bases from J, the gap between germline ends came to 17 bases. CDR1 KGHSH and CDR2 LQKENI come from the germline V gene. For the CDR3, the DNA is TGTGCCAGCTCACCAGTCCACAGGGAGGGGAGCACTGAAGCTTTCTTT. It codes for CASSPVHREGSTEAFF.

The rearrangement links TRBV29-1 to TRBJ2-7; 12 nucleotides match TRBD2. CDR3 size: 13 residues. After removal of 6 bases from V and 3 bases from J, the junction contained 3 bases not matched to a gene. In germline, CDR1 is SQVTM, CDR2 ANQGSEA. This chain's CDR3 is CSVTSGSGYEQYF. CDR3 sequence (DNA): TGCAGCGTGACTAGCGGGAGTGGCTACGAGCAGTACTTC.

The rearrangement joins TRBV7-3 to TRBJ2-7; D is unresolved. V lost 0 bases and J 6 bases, leaving 12 bases between the germline ends. Per the germline V gene, CDR1 is SGHTA and CDR2 is FQGTGA. This CDR3 has 14 amino acids. The CDR3 here is CASSLTAAAREQYF. In DNA form, the CDR3 reads TGTGCCAGCAGCTTAACGGCAGCCGCTCGCGAGCAGTACTTC.

The rearrangement uses TRBV30 and TRBJ2-3; 9 bases agree with TRBD2. The junction had 4 bases not matched to a gene; V was cut back by 4 bases and J by 5 bases. Germline V gene data show CDR1 as GTSNPN and CDR2 as SVGIG (reference sequence). The CDR3 totals 13 residues. The CDR3 sequence is CAWTSGEEDTQYF. The DNA for the CDR3 is TGTGCCTGGACTAGCGGGGAGGAAGATACGCAGTATTTT.

This sequence joins TRBV3-1 (or the pseudogene TRBV3-2) and TRBJ1-1, with unresolved D. Germline CDR1 and CDR2: LGHDT and YNNKEL (reference sequence). V lost 3 bases, J lost 1 base, and 6 bases lay in between. CDR3 size: 13 residues. In DNA, the CDR3 is TGTGCCAGCAGCCATGCAGAGAACACTGAAGCTTTCTTT. This codes for CASSHAENTEAFF.

The CDR3 DNA follows: TGTGCCACCAGCAGGAGGACAGGGGGCAATGAGCAGTTCTTC. Protein: CATSRRTGGNEQFF. This sequence joins TRBV15 and TRBJ2-1; 10 bases map to TRBD1. V was pared by 3 bases and J by 6 bases, with 2 bases of the junction left unmatched. CDR3 length: 14 amino acids. From germline, CDR1 is LNHNV and CDR2 YYDKDF (reference sequence).

The chain has TRBV11-2 and TRBJ2-3; 14 nucleotides match TRBD2. The germline CDR1 and CDR2 sequences are SGHAT and FQNNGV. The CDR3 is 16 amino acids. V trimming: 6 bases; J trimming: 4 bases; junction bases outside the gene matches: 6. The CDR3 sequence: CASRRLAGGPSDTQYF. DNA for the CDR3: TGTGCCAGCAGGAGACTAGCGGGAGGGCCCTCAGATACGCAGTATTTT.

The chain carries TRBV6-6 and TRBJ2-1; TRBD2 aligns across 14 bases. The germline V gene encodes CDR1 MNHNY and CDR2 SVGAGI (reference sequence). V shed 6 bases, J shed 1 base, and the junction held 5 bases outside the gene matches. CDR3 length: 17 amino acids. The CDR3 sequence is CASSRRTSGRSYNEQFF. DNA for the CDR3: TGTGCCAGCAGCCGACGGACTAGCGGGAGGTCCTACAATGAGCAGTTCTTC.

The chain has TRBV28 and TRBJ2-7, with TRBD1 identical over 10 bases. The germline V gene encodes CDR1 MDHEN and CDR2 SYDVKM. With V trimmed by 3 bases and J by 7 bases, 6 bases remained unmatched. The CDR3 has 14 amino acids. The CDR3 DNA reads TGTGCCAGCAGTTTGTGGGGACAGGGGAATGAGCAGTACTTC. Protein: CASSLWGQGNEQYF. Complete variable domain (other parts from reference TRBV28 and TRBJ2-7): DVKVTQSSRYLVKRTGEKVFLECVQDMDHENMFWYRQDPGLGLRLIYFSYDVKMKEKGDIPEGYSVSREKKERFSLILESASTNQTSMYLCASSLWGQGNEQYFGPGTRLTVT.

The gene calls are TRBV28 and TRBJ1-1; TRBD1 might be the D (5 bases). V lost 4 bases, J lost 4 bases, and 16 bases lay in between. The germline CDR1 and CDR2 sequences are MDHEN and SYDVKM. The CDR3 extends over 15 amino acids. The CDR3 sequence: CASSSEWGVGTEAFF. The CDR3 nucleotides read TGTGCCAGCAGTTCCGAGTGGGGGGTTGGCACTGAAGCTTTCTTT.

In this sample, this clone turned up a few times. This chain joins TRBV29-1 and TRBJ1-3, with TRBD1 as a possible D gene (5 bases). Germline values: CDR1 SQVTM, CDR2 ANQGSEA. Trimming cost V 6 bases and J 4 bases, with 10 bases left between them. The CDR3 has 12 residues. The DNA for the CDR3 is TGCAGCGTCCTGAAGGGGGGAAACACCATATATTTT. It is translated as CSVLKGGNTIYF.

The chain is built from TRBV10-3 and TRBJ1-4, with TRBD1 matching 8 bases. V lost 2 bases to trimming and J lost 3 bases; unmatched junction nucleotides: 2. The CDR3 consists of 15 residues. Germline V gene data show CDR1 as ENHRY and CDR2 as SYGVKD. CDR3: CAISEMGQANEKLFF. CDR3 coding DNA: TGTGCCATCAGTGAGATGGGACAGGCTAATGAAAAACTGTTTTTT.

The chain is built from TRBV18 and TRBJ1-5, with no clear D. CDR3 length equals 16 residues. Trimming pared 2 bases from V and 2 bases from J, leaving 13 bases between. Germline assignment: CDR1 KGHSH and CDR2 LQKENI. The CDR3 region is CASSPVRTPGNQPQHF. CDR3 nucleotide sequence: TGTGCCAGCTCACCAGTTAGGACTCCAGGCAATCAGCCCCAGCATTTT.

This chain joins TRBV19 and TRBJ2-6; 9 nucleotides agree with TRBD1. The germline V gene has CDR1 LNHDA and CDR2 SQIVND (reference sequence). J lost 3 bases, V lost 7 bases, and 7 bases had no gene match. The CDR3 contains 16 residues. CDR3 protein: CASTHGQGFGANVLTF. In DNA form, the CDR3 reads TGTGCCAGTACCCACGGACAGGGGTTTGGGGCCAACGTCCTGACTTTC.

This clone was observed a handful of times. The chain couples TRBV3-1 (or the pseudogene TRBV3-2) to TRBJ2-1; TRBD2 aligns across 11 bases. The CDR3 runs to 13 residues. V lost 8 bases to trimming and J lost 4 bases; unmatched junction nucleotides: 1. CDR1 is LGHDT, CDR2 YNNKEL, per germline (reference sequence). DNA for the CDR3: TGTGCCAGCCGACTAGCGGGATACAATGAGCAGTTCTTC. Translated: CASRLAGYNEQFF.

The chain links TRBV9 to TRBJ2-7; 9 bases align to TRBD2. The CDR3 extends over 15 amino acids. Germline V gene lookup returns CDR1 SGDLS and CDR2 YYNGEE. Trimming cost V 0 bases and J 3 bases; bases outside gene matches: 4. As DNA, the CDR3 is TGTGCCAGCAGCGTAGGACTAGCGGAGTACTACGAGCAGTACTTC. Amino acids: CASSVGLAEYYEQYF.

The rearrangement joins TRBV28 to TRBJ1-5; D unclear. Trimming cost V 10 bases and J 0 bases, with 13 bases left between them. CDR1 is MDHEN, CDR2 SYDVKM, per germline. The length of the CDR3 is 14 residues. Here the CDR3 reads CATRGPSSNQPQHF. The DNA for the CDR3 is TGTGCCACACGCGGACCATCTAGCAATCAGCCCCAGCATTTT.

This clone was recorded a few times. The gene calls are TRBV7-2 and TRBJ2-2; the match to TRBD2 covers 13 bases. The CDR3 covers 17 residues. Per germline, CDR1 SGHTA and CDR2 FQGNSA. With 5 bases clipped from V and 5 bases from J, the junction kept 8 bases outside the gene matches. The CDR3 sequence: CASSPRTSGSGTGELFF. The CDR3 DNA sequence: TGTGCCAGCAGCCCACGGACTAGCGGGAGCGGGACCGGGGAGCTGTTTTTT.

This clone showed up just a few times. The chain couples TRBV11-3 to TRBJ2-7; no clear D. This CDR3 is 13 amino acids long. Germline-derived CDR1 and CDR2 are SGHNT and YENEEA. The V gene lost 1 base and the J gene lost 3 bases, with 7 bases spanning the gap. CDR3 bases: TGTGCCAGCAGCTTAGGTTATGGCTACGAGCAGTACTTC. Protein product: CASSLGYGYEQYF.

The rearrangement uses TRBV10-1 and TRBJ2-1; 7 nucleotides line up with TRBD2. J lost 1 base, V lost 4 bases, and 4 bases had no gene match. CDR3 size: 15 residues. The V gene's germline CDR1 is WNHNN and CDR2 SYGVQD (reference sequence). The CDR3 bases are TGCGCCAGCAGTGTAAGCGGGACTTCCTACAATGAGCAGTTCTTC. Protein: CASSVSGTSYNEQFF.

The CDR3 DNA follows: TGTGCCAGCAGCTTAATAGGAGATAACTATGGCTACACCTTC. Translated: CASSLIGDNYGYTF. V gene TRBV7-2 combines with J gene TRBJ1-2; D gene uncertain. The CDR3 sequence is 14 residues long. Germline CDR1 reads SGHTA; CDR2 reads FQGNSA. V lost 2 bases, J lost 1 base, and 8 bases lay in between. Full variable domain (outside the CDR3, taken from reference TRBV7-2 and TRBJ1-2): GAGVSQSPSNKVTEKGKDVELRCDPISGHTALYWYRQSLGQGLEFLIYFQGNSAPDKSGLPSDRFSAERTGGSVSTLTIQRTQQEDSAVYLCASSLIGDNYGYTFGSGTRLTVV.

V and J are TRBV7-9 and TRBJ2-7, with unresolved D. This CDR3 region has 12 residues. Germline CDR1 and CDR2: SEHNR and FQNEAQ (reference sequence). With 2 bases removed from V and 5 bases from J, the gap between germline ends came to 7 bases. This CDR3 reads CASSLRGHEQYF. The DNA of the CDR3 is TGTGCCAGCAGCTTACGTGGGCACGAGCAGTACTTC.

This rearrangement joins TRBV6-5 to TRBJ1-4; D perhaps matches TRBD1 (5 bases). Germline V gives CDR1 MNHEY, CDR2 SVGAGI. This CDR3 region has 14 residues. V lost 5 bases and J 4 bases, leaving 11 bases between the germline ends. The DNA for the CDR3 is TGTGCCAGCAGTAACGGGGCCTATAATGAAAAACTGTTTTTT. As protein: CASSNGAYNEKLFF.

The chain employs TRBV7-6 and TRBJ2-7; the D gene is possibly TRBD2 (6 bases). This CDR3 contains 15 residues. Trimming cost V 0 bases and J 0 bases, with 9 bases left between them. CDR1 and CDR2 (germline): SGHVS, FNYEAQ. This CDR3 is CASSLAGGRSYEQYF. The CDR3 coding sequence is TGTGCCAGCAGCTTAGCCGGGGGACGCTCCTACGAGCAGTACTTC.

Remarks on this clone: The sample holds other DNA sequences that translate to the same CDR3. CDR3 DNA sequence: TGCGCCAGCAGCTTGGCAGCGGATAGCTCCTACAATGAGCAGTTCTTC. It is translated as CASSLAADSSYNEQFF. J is TRBJ2-1 and V is TRBV5-1, with D tentatively TRBD2 (5 bases). V was clipped by 0 bases and J by 0 bases, with 10 bases between them. The CDR3 is 16 residues long. Germline-derived CDR1 and CDR2 are SGHRS and YFSETQ.